This T cell receptor beta chain appears in the sequencing data of a study of T-cell reconstitution after alpha-beta-depleted transplantation in children. TCRbeta library preparation incorporated unique molecular identifiers. TCRdb analysed the PCR reads with MiXCR anew, one entry per CDR3 protein. Here the sample spans 60,000 to 80,000 distinct CDR3 sequences, about 7% being singletons. This clonotype turned up a few times. The CDR3 covers 13 residues. Trimming took off 3 bases at V and 5 bases at J, with 5 bases between the two ends. This chain joins TRBV12-3 or TRBV12-4 and TRBJ1-6; no clear D. The receptor was isolated from a human donor who donated a stem cell graft to a child with acute lymphoblastic leukemia. The sequenced sample was PBMCs from the stem cell graft donor, obtained from the stem cell graft. CDR3 loop: CASSLNDNSPLHF. The CDR3 nucleotides are TGTGCCAGCAGTTTGAATGATAATTCACCCCTCCACTTT.